This TCR beta chain was captured by sequencing in a study of sequential checkpoint blockade in melanoma. Turning to the study itself: First-line arms were nivolumab then ipilimumab, or the reverse, randomized 1:1. Maintenance nivolumab came after either treatment sequence.

V lost 5 bases to trimming and J lost 4 bases; unmatched junction nucleotides: 11. CDR3 length: 16 residues. Germline CDR1 is PRHDT and CDR2 is FYEKMQ (reference sequence). Treatment meaning: randomized to nivolumab then ipilimumab (arm A) or the reverse (arm B). Patients had received no earlier DNA-damaging chemotherapy. PBMC sorting kept live CD3+CD8+ cells without CD19 or CD56. Sequencing was performed with immunoSEQ multiplex PCR; in TCRdb, only in-frame clones are kept and a portion is missing. The table includes around 13,000 clones, about 80% detected once. This chain connects TRBV13 to TRBJ2-5, with 9 bases lining up with TRBD1. The sample was CD8+ T cells sorted from blood (inferred from file names), taken from a patient given nivolumab and ipilimumab in sequence. The TCR originated in a human donor with melanoma. CDR3: CASSQRLSGQGETQYF. The CDR3 DNA reads as TGTGCCAGCAGCCAACGGCTCTCGGGACAGGGAGAGACCCAGTACTTC.